One and the same sample provided the 7 T cell receptor beta chains below, sequenced in a study of shared clonotypes between healthy human individuals (dated by TCRdb to the early 2020s). Library construction relied on the immunoSEQ multiplex PCR assay. This is the immuneACCESS table as TCRdb keeps it, with only in-frame sequences that have V and J called. A part of the clones is gone; compared with another copy, unresolved V genes explain less than half, and the rest is unexplained. Here the sample has millions of clones; 85% to 95% occur a single time. Around 0.4% of the sample goes to the ten largest clones. Sequencing input: naive CD4+ T cells from PBMCs. Per the publication, the cell subset or site label means: CD45RA+ positively selected. The receptor set was obtained from a man younger than 35 in good health. Some clones in this sample may be carry-over from other donors' samples.

This clone turned up a few times. V usage is TRBV28 and J usage is TRBJ2-2; a possible D gene is TRBD1 (5 bases). Deletions cut 8 bases from V and 6 bases from J, with 16 bases between. CDR1 and CDR2 from the germline V gene are MDHEN and SYDVKM. There are 14 residues in the CDR3. CDR3: CASWNPSRAGELFF. CDR3 bases: TGTGCCAGCTGGAACCCGAGCAGGGCCGGGGAGCTGTTTTTT.

The V and J genes are TRBV29-1 and TRBJ2-5; the match to TRBD2 covers 8 bases. V lost 7 bases and J lost 7; bases outside the gene matches: 23. The CDR3 is 17 residues long. CDR1 is SQVTM and CDR2 is ANQGSEA in the germline V gene. This CDR3 is CSAYRTSRTQPSRTQYF. The CDR3 coding sequence is TGCAGCGCATATAGGACTAGCAGGACCCAACCCTCTCGGACCCAGTACTTC.

The chain has TRBV6-1 and TRBJ2-7; D is perhaps TRBD2 (6 bases). V gave up 6 bases and J gave up 4 bases, with 19 bases separating them. This CDR3 region has 15 residues. The V gene's germline CDR1 is MNHNS and CDR2 SASEGT. CDR3 sequence: CASRPRDLGGYEQYF. CDR3 nucleotides: TGTGCCAGCAGACCCCGGGACCTGGGAGGTTACGAGCAGTACTTC.

This chain connects TRBV28 to TRBJ2-7, with D unclear. The V end was cut by 5 bases, the J end by 1 base, with 15 bases between. The CDR3 totals 15 residues. Germline CDR1 MDHEN, CDR2 SYDVKM. This CDR3 reads CASSQGDIGSYEQYF. In nucleotides, the CDR3 is TGTGCCAGCAGTCAAGGCGACATAGGGTCCTACGAGCAGTACTTC.

This chain connects TRBV5-1 to TRBJ1-5, with a weak D call TRBD1 (6 bases). The CDR3 covers 15 residues. CDR1 and CDR2 (germline): SGHRS, YFSETQ. The V end was cut by 4 bases, the J end by 1 base, with 12 bases between. CDR3 DNA: TGCGCCAGCAGCCCAGGGGACACAAGCAATCAGCCCCAGCATTTT. This sequence encodes CASSPGDTSNQPQHF.

V and J are TRBV18 and TRBJ2-3, with D possibly being TRBD1 or TRBD2 (5 bases each). Per the germline V gene, CDR1 is KGHSH and CDR2 is LQKENI. The V end lost 8 bases, the J end lost 10 bases, and 22 bases lay between the germline ends. The CDR3 has 14 amino acids. CDR3 nucleotides: TGTGCCAGCGCCCGACGGGACGGCGAGACTTCGCAGTATTTT. Translation gives CASARRDGETSQYF.

This chain joins TRBV29-1 and TRBJ2-7; D might be TRBD1 (6 bases). Between the trimmed V and J ends, which lost 4 bases and 3 bases, there was a span of 13 bases. CDR1 is SQVTM, CDR2 ANQGSEA, per germline. There are 13 residues in the CDR3. CDR3 protein: CSVAPGQLYEQYF. The CDR3 DNA follows: TGCAGCGTTGCCCCGGGACAACTCTACGAGCAGTACTTC.